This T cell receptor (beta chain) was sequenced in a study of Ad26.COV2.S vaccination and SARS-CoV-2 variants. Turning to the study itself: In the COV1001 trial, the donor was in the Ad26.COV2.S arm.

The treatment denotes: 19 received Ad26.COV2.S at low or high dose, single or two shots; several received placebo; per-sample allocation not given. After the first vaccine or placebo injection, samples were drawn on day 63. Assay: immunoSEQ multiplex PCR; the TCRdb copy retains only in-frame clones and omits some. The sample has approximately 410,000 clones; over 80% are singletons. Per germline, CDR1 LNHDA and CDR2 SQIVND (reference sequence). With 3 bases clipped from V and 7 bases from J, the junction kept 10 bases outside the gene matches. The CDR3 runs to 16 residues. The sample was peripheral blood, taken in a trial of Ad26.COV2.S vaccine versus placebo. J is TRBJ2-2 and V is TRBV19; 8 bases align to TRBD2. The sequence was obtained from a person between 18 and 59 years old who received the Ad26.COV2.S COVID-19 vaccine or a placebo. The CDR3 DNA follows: TGTGCCAGTAGTATGGTGGGACTAGGAGTAAACGGGGAGCTGTTTTTT. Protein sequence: CASSMVGLGVNGELFF.